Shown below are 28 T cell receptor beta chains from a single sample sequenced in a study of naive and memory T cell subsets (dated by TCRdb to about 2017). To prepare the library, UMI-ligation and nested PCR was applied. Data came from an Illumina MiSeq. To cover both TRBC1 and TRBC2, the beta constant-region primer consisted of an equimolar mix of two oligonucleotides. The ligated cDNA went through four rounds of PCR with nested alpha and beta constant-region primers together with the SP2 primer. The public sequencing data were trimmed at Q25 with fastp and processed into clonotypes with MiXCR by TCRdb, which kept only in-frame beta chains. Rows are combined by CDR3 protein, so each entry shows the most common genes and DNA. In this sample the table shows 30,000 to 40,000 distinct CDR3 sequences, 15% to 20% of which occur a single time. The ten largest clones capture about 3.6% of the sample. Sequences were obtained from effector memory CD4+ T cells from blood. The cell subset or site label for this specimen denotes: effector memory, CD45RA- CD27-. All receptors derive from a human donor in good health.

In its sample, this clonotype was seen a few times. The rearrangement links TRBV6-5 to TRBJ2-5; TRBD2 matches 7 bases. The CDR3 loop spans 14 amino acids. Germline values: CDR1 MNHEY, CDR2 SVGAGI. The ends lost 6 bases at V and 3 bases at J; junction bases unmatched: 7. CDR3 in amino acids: CASSQASGEETQYF. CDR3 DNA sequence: TGTGCCAGCAGCCAAGCTAGCGGAGAAGAGACCCAGTACTTC.

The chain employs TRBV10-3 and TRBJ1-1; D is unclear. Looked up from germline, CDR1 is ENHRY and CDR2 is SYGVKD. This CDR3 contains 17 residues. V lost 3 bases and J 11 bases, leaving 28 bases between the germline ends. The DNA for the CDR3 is TGTGCCATCAGTGACTCCTCTGAGAGGACGAGAGGCCTTAGGGCTTTCTTT. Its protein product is CAISDSSERTRGLRAFF.

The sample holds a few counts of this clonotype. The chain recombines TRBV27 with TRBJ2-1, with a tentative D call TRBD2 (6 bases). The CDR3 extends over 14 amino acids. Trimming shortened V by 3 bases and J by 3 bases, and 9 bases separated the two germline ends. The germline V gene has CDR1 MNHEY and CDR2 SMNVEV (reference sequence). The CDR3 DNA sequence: TGTGCCAGCAGTTTGGGAGCGGGCTACAATGAGCAGTTCTTC. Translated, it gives CASSLGAGYNEQFF.

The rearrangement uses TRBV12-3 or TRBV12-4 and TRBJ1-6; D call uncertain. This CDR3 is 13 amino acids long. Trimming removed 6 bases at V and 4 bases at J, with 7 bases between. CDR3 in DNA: TGTGCCAGCAGGCGCGGTTATAATTCACCCCTCCACTTT. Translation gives CASRRGYNSPLHF.

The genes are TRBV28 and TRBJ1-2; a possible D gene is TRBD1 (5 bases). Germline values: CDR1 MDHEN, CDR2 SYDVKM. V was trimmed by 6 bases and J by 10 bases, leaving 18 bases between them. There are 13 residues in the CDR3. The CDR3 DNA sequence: TGTGCCAGCAGCCCCGATCGGGGGAATATCTACACCTTC. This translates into CASSPDRGNIYTF.

Here the CDR3 DNA reads TGTGCCAGCAGCTTTAGTTGGGGGTCTGATGGCTACACCTTC. Its translation is CASSFSWGSDGYTF. The J gene is TRBJ1-2, the V gene TRBV7-9, with D maybe TRBD1 (5 bases). Germline loops: CDR1 SEHNR, CDR2 FQNEAQ (reference sequence). The germline V and J ends were trimmed by 3 bases and 6 bases, with 14 bases remaining between them. The CDR3 is made up of 14 amino acids.

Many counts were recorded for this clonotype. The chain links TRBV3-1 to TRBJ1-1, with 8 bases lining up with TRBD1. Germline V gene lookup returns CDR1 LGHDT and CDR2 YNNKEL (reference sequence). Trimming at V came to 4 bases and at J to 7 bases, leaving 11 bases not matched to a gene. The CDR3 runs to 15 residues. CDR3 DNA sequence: TGTGCCAGCAGCCGAAGTGCAGGGGGCAAAAGTGAAGCTTTCTTT. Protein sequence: CASSRSAGGKSEAFF.

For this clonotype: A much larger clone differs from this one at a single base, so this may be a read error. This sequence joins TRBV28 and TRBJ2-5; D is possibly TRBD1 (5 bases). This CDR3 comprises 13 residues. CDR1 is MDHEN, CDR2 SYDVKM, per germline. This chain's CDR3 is CASRPQGQEAQYF. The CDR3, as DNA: TGTGCCAGCAGACCTCAGGGCCAAGAGGCCCAGTACTTC. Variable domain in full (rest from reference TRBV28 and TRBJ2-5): DVKVTQSSRYLVKRTGEKVFLECVQDMDHENMFWYRQDPGLGLRLIYFSYDVKMKEKGDIPEGYSVSREKKERFSLILESASTNQTSMYLCASRPQGQEAQYFGPGTRLLVL.

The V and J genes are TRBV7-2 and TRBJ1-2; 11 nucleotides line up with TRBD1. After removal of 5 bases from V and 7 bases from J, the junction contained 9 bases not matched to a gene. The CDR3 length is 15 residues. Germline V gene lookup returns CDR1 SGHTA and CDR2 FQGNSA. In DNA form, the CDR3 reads TGTGCCAGCAGCCCATTTTTGGACAGGGGGCCTGGCTACACCTTC. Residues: CASSPFLDRGPGYTF.

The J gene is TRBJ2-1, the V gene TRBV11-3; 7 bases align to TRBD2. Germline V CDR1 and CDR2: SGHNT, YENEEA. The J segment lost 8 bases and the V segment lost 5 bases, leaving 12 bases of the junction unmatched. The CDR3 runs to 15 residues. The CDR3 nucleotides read TGTGCCAGCAGCGAGAAAGCGGGAACGGCATATGAGCAGTTCTTC. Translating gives CASSEKAGTAYEQFF.

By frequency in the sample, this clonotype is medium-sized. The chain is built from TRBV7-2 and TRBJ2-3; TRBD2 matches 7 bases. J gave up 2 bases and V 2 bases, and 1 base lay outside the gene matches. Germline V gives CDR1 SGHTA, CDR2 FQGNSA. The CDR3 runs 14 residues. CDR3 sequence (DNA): TGTGCCAGCAGCTTACAGCGGGACACAGATACGCAGTATTTT. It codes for CASSLQRDTDTQYF.

The CDR3 DNA sequence: TGCAGTGCTAGTACAGCAGTGGGGACAGTGGTCGGTAGGCAGCCCCAGCATTTT. It yields the protein CSASTAVGTVVGRQPQHF. V and J are TRBV20-1 and TRBJ1-5, with 7 bases fitting TRBD1. Germline CDR1 is DFQATT and CDR2 is SNEGSKA (reference sequence). V gave up 3 bases and J gave up 7 bases; unmatched junction bases: 21. The CDR3 runs to 18 residues.

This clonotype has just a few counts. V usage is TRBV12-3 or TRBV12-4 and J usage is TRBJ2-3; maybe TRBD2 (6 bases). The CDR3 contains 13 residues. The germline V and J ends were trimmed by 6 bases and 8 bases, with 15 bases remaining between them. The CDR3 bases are TGTGCCAGCAGACGGGGGATCGGGGTTACGCAGTATTTT. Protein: CASRRGIGVTQYF.

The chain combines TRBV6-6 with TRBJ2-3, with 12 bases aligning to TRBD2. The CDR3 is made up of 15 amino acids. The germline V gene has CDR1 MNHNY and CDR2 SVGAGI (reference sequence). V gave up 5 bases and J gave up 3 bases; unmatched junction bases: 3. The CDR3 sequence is CASSASGRGTDTQYF. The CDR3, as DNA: TGTGCCAGCAGTGCTAGCGGGAGGGGTACAGATACGCAGTATTTT.

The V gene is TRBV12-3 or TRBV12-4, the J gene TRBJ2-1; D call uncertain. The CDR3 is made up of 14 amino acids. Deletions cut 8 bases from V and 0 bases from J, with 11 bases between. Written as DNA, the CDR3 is TGTGCCAGCGCCTGGCTGACCTCCTACAATGAGCAGTTCTTC. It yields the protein CASAWLTSYNEQFF.

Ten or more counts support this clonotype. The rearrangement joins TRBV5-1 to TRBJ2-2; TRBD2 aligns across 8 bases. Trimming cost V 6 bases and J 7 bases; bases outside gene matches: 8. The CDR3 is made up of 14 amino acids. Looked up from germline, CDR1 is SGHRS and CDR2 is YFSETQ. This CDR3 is CASTGAGEVGELFF. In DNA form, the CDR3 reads TGCGCCAGCACGGGAGCGGGAGAAGTCGGGGAGCTGTTTTTT.

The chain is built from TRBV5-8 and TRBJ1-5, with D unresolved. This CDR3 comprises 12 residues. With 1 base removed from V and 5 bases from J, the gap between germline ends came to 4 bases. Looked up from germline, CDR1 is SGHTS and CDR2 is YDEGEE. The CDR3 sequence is CASSLWDQPQHF. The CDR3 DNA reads TGTGCCAGCAGCTTGTGGGATCAGCCCCAGCATTTT.

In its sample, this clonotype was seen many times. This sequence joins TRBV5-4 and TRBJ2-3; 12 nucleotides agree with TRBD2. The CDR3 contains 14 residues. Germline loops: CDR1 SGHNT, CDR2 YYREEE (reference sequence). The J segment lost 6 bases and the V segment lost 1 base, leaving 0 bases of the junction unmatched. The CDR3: CASSLTSGRDTQYF. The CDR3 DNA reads TGTGCCAGCAGCTTGACTAGCGGGAGGGATACGCAGTATTTT.

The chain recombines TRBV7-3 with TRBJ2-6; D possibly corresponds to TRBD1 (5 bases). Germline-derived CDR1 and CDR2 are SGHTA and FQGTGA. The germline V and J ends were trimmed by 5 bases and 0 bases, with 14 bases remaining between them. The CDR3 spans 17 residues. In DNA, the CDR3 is TGTGCCAGCAGCGAAAACCTAGGACACTCTGGGGCCAACGTCCTGACTTTC. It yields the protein CASSENLGHSGANVLTF.

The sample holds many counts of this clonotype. Here the CDR3 reads CASSLAGTSGPYEQYF. DNA for the CDR3: TGTGCCAGCAGCCTCGCCGGGACTAGCGGGCCCTACGAGCAGTACTTC. The V and J genes are TRBV4-2 and TRBJ2-7; TRBD2 matches at 12 bases. This CDR3 comprises 16 residues. V lost 4 bases and J lost 2; bases outside the gene matches: 6. Germline V gene sequence: CDR1 LGHNA, CDR2 YNFKEQ.

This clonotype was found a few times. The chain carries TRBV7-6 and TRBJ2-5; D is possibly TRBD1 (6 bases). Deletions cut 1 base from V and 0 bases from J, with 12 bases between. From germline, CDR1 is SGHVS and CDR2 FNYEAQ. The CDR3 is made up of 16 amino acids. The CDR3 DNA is TGTGCCAGCAGCTTAGGCTTACAGGGCTACCAAGAGACCCAGTACTTC. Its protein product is CASSLGLQGYQETQYF.

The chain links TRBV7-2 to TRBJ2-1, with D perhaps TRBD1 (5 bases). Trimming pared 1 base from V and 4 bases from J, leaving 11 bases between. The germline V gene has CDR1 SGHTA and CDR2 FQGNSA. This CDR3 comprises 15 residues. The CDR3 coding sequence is TGTGCCAGCAGCTTAGGTCTACAGGTGTACAATGAGCAGTTCTTC. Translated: CASSLGLQVYNEQFF.

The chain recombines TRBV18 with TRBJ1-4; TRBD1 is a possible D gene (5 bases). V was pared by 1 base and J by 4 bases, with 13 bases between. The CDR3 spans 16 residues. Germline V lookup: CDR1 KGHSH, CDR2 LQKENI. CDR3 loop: CASSPLTGKINEKLFF. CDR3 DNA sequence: TGTGCCAGCTCACCACTTACAGGAAAAATTAATGAAAAACTGTTTTTT.

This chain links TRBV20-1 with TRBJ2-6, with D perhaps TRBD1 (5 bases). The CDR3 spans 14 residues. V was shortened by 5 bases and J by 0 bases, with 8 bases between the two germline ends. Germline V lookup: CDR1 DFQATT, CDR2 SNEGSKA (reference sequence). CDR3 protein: CSAFRDSGANVLTF. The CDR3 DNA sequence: TGCAGTGCTTTCAGGGACTCTGGGGCCAACGTCCTGACTTTC.

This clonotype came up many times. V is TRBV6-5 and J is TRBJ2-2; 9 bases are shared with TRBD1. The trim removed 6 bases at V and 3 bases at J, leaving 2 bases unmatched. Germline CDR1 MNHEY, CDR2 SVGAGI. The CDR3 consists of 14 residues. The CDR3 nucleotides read TGTGCCAGCAGCTGGACAGGGGACACCGGGGAGCTGTTTTTT. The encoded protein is CASSWTGDTGELFF.

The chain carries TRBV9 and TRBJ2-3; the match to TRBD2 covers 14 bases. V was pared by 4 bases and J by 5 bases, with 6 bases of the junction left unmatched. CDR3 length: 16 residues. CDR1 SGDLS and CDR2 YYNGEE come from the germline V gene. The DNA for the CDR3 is TGTGCCAGCAGCCCCCGACTAGCGGGGGGGGTAGATACGCAGTATTTT. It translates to CASSPRLAGGVDTQYF.

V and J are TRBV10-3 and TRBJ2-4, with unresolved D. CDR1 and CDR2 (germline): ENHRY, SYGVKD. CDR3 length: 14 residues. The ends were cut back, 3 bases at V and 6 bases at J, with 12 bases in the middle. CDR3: CAISDEVPGNIQYF. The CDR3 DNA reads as TGTGCCATCAGTGACGAGGTCCCAGGAAACATTCAGTACTTC.

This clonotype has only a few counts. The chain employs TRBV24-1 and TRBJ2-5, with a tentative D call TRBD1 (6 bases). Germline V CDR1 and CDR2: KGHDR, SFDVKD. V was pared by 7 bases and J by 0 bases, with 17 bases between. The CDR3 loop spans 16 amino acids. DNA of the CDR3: TGTGCCACCAGCCCCGGACAGAGCTCGTACCAAGAGACCCAGTACTTC. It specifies CATSPGQSSYQETQYF.